The 32 T cell receptor beta chains below were found in one sample sequenced in a study of neurological immune-mediated disorders. TCRdb used MiXCR to reprocess the 5' RACE reads, holding one entry per CDR3 protein. The repertoire has 85,000 to 90,000 distinct CDR3 sequences, under 4.5% of them found once; the top ten carry about 3%. The sequenced sample was PBMCs. The receptors shown here come from a woman in her fifties or sixties with multiple sclerosis.

The table lists this clonotype with many counts. The CDR3 nucleotides read TGTGCCAGCAGCCAAGCCCAAGGATACAATGAGCAGTTCTTC. This gives the protein CASSQAQGYNEQFF. The genes are TRBV14 and TRBJ2-1; no definite D call. CDR1 and CDR2 (germline): SGHDN, FVKESK. The CDR3 has 14 amino acids. Trimming took 1 base from V and 4 from J, leaving 8 bases between them.

This clonotype has at least ten counts. V gene TRBV5-6 combines with J gene TRBJ2-5, with unresolved D. The CDR3 runs 17 residues. V was clipped by 1 base and J by 1 base, with 17 bases between them. Germline V gene lookup returns CDR1 SGHDT and CDR2 YYEEEE. CDR3 DNA sequence: TGTGCCAGCAGCTTGTCAACACTTGGGCTAGTCCAAGAGACCCAGTACTTC. Its translation: CASSLSTLGLVQETQYF.

This chain uses TRBV20-1 with TRBJ2-7; D possibly corresponds to TRBD2 (5 bases). The CDR3 sequence is 11 residues long. Trimming removed 5 bases from V and 6 bases from J, with 11 bases in between. The V gene's germline CDR1 is DFQATT and CDR2 SNEGSKA (reference sequence). The CDR3 DNA follows: TGCAGTGCTCGAGGGAGCGGCGAGCAGTACTTC. This encodes CSARGSGEQYF.

At least ten counts were recorded for this clonotype. The chain has TRBV27 and TRBJ2-5; D is possibly TRBD2 (6 bases). Germline-derived CDR1 and CDR2 are MNHEY and SMNVEV (reference sequence). There are 15 residues in the CDR3. Trimming pared 5 bases from V and 0 bases from J, leaving 13 bases between. CDR3 nucleotides: TGTGCCAGCAGTCTGACGGGGGTTTACCAAGAGACCCAGTACTTC. It is translated as CASSLTGVYQETQYF.

This clonotype occurred many times. This rearrangement joins TRBV5-1 to TRBJ1-1; 8 bases align to TRBD1. The CDR3 consists of 12 residues. The V segment lost 7 bases and the J segment 4 bases; nucleotides outside the gene matches: 3. Germline V gene lookup returns CDR1 SGHRS and CDR2 YFSETQ. CDR3 in amino acids: CASSQGATEAFF. DNA for the CDR3: TGCGCCAGCTCGCAGGGGGCCACTGAAGCTTTCTTT.

The sample holds many counts of this clonotype. The chain carries TRBV6-5 and TRBJ2-2, with TRBD1 identical over 9 bases. The CDR3 consists of 17 residues. Trimming at V came to 3 bases and at J to 5 bases, leaving 10 bases not matched to a gene. CDR1 is MNHEY and CDR2 is SVGAGI in the germline V gene. The CDR3 region is CASSYYPPGQGTGELFF. The CDR3 bases are TGTGCCAGCAGTTATTATCCCCCGGGACAGGGAACCGGGGAGCTGTTTTTT.

This clonotype was observed at least ten times. The chain links TRBV5-1 to TRBJ2-5, with D perhaps TRBD2 (5 bases). Germline V gene data show CDR1 as SGHRS and CDR2 as YFSETQ. The CDR3 has 14 residues. Trimming pared 4 bases from V and 4 bases from J, leaving 14 bases between. CDR3: CASSEPGVRETQYF. CDR3 DNA sequence: TGCGCCAGCAGCGAGCCCGGGGTGAGAGAGACCCAGTACTTC.

This clonotype was recorded many times. The V and J genes are TRBV18 and TRBJ2-2; D is perhaps TRBD1 (5 bases). This CDR3 has 14 residues. Germline CDR1 reads KGHSH; CDR2 reads LQKENI. V lost 6 bases to trimming and J lost 6 bases, with 14 bases between them. CDR3 loop: CASSRKTVPGELFF. CDR3 nucleotide sequence: TGTGCCAGCTCCCGAAAGACAGTTCCCGGGGAGCTGTTTTTT.

This clonotype was counted many times. The CDR3 loop is CSARTGGAEQFF. The CDR3 DNA reads TGCAGTGCTAGGACAGGGGGAGCTGAGCAGTTCTTC. The chain joins TRBV20-1 to TRBJ2-1; 9 bases match TRBD1. This CDR3 spans 12 amino acids. Looked up from germline, CDR1 is DFQATT and CDR2 is SNEGSKA (reference sequence). V lost 3 bases, J lost 9 bases, and 3 bases stayed unmatched.

This clonotype was observed many times. CDR3 loop: CASSSPRDYPERSEQFF. The CDR3 DNA reads TGTGCCAGCAGCTCCCCCCGGGACTACCCTGAGAGGAGTGAGCAGTTCTTC. The V gene is TRBV7-6, the J gene TRBJ2-1; 7 nucleotides align to TRBD2. This CDR3 is 17 amino acids long. Germline CDR1 is SGHVS and CDR2 is FNYEAQ. J lost 9 bases, V lost 4 bases, and 18 bases had no gene match. Full variable domain (missing parts from reference TRBV7-6 and TRBJ2-1): GAGVSQSPRYKVTKRGQDVALRCDPISGHVSLYWYRQALGQGPEFLTYFNYEAQQDKSGLPNDRFSAERPEGSISTLTIQRTEQRDSAMYRCASSSPRDYPERSEQFFGPGTRLTVL.

This clonotype showed up many times. The chain is built from TRBV9 and TRBJ2-3; D tentatively fits TRBD1 or TRBD2 (6 bases each). This CDR3 is 15 amino acids long. Per the germline V gene, CDR1 is SGDLS and CDR2 is YYNGEE. V was trimmed by 0 bases and J by 6 bases, leaving 14 bases between them. The CDR3 protein is CASSVALGAGDTQYF. The DNA for the CDR3 is TGTGCCAGCAGCGTAGCTCTGGGGGCGGGGGATACGCAGTATTTT.

In regard to this clonotype: At one of its ends the junction is not consistent with the germline gene, which may arise from a read error. This chain uses TRBV5-8 with TRBJ2-5; possible D gene TRBD2, 6 bases. Germline CDR1 SGHTS, CDR2 YDEGEE. The CDR3 sequence is 15 residues long. CDR3 DNA sequence: TGTGCCAGCAGCTGGGTGGGGACTGCCGGAGAGAACCAGTACTTC. Translated: CASSWVGTAGENQYF.

This clonotype was detected a few times. The J gene is TRBJ2-7, the V gene TRBV9; D is uncertain. The CDR3 consists of 14 residues. Trimming removed 0 bases from V and 0 bases from J, with 7 bases in between. CDR1 and CDR2 (germline): SGDLS, YYNGEE. The CDR3 sequence: CASSVGADSYEQYF. In nucleotides, the CDR3 is TGTGCCAGCAGCGTAGGTGCAGACTCCTACGAGCAGTACTTC.

This clonotype has at least ten counts. This rearrangement joins TRBV12-3 or TRBV12-4 to TRBJ1-5; 8 bases align to TRBD1. The trim removed 6 bases at V and 9 bases at J, leaving 7 bases unmatched. The CDR3 has 13 residues. The chain's CDR3 is CASSPTGAWPQHF. The CDR3 DNA is TGTGCCAGCAGCCCGACAGGGGCATGGCCCCAGCATTTT.

At least ten counts were recorded for this clonotype. The V and J genes are TRBV15 and TRBJ2-2; D perhaps matches TRBD2 (5 bases). Per the germline V gene, CDR1 is LNHNV and CDR2 is YYDKDF (reference sequence). The length of the CDR3 is 14 residues. Trimming took off 1 base at V and 5 bases at J, with 8 bases between the two ends. The DNA of the CDR3 is TGTGCCACCAGCAGAGGTCGCGGGACCGGGGAGCTGTTTTTT. Translated, it gives CATSRGRGTGELFF.

This clonotype was detected ten times or more. This chain joins TRBV5-6 and TRBJ2-4; 15 bases match TRBD2. The CDR3 spans 17 residues. Germline V CDR1 and CDR2: SGHDT, YYEEEE. The J segment lost 5 bases and the V segment lost 7 bases, leaving 10 bases of the junction unmatched. CDR3: CASARTSGGAEENIQYF. For the CDR3, the DNA is TGTGCCAGCGCCCGGACTAGCGGGGGGGCGGAGGAAAACATTCAGTACTTC.

This clonotype has ten or more counts. V is TRBV12-3 or TRBV12-4 and J is TRBJ2-7; D ambiguous. There are 13 residues in the CDR3. V was clipped by 6 bases and J by 2 bases, with 11 bases between them. CDR3 in DNA: TGTGCCAGCAGCTCTTCCCCGACCTACGAGCAGTACTTC. It is translated as CASSSSPTYEQYF.

This clonotype was detected ten times or more. CDR3 nucleotides: TGTGCCAGCAGCTATTCCTGGGGGCCTAGCTCCTACAATGAGCAGTTCTTC. Its protein is CASSYSWGPSSYNEQFF. The chain couples TRBV7-8 to TRBJ2-1; possible D gene TRBD1, 6 bases. With 4 bases removed from V and 0 bases from J, the gap between germline ends came to 16 bases. Germline CDR1 reads SGHVS; CDR2 reads FQNEAQ. This CDR3 is 17 amino acids long.

This clonotype was detected ten times or more. V usage is TRBV9 and J usage is TRBJ1-4, with unresolved D. Germline loops: CDR1 SGDLS, CDR2 YYNGEE. The germline V and J ends were trimmed by 0 bases and 5 bases, with 8 bases remaining between them. CDR3 length: 14 amino acids. In DNA, the CDR3 is TGTGCCAGCAGCGTAGGTCCAGAGAATGAAAAACTGTTTTTT. Protein product: CASSVGPENEKLFF.

This clonotype was detected ten times or more. V and J are TRBV6-1 and TRBJ1-5; 7 bases fit TRBD1. The CDR3 loop spans 15 amino acids. CDR1 is MNHNS, CDR2 SASEGT, per germline. V gave up 5 bases and J gave up 0 bases; unmatched junction bases: 4. In nucleotides, the CDR3 is TGTGCCAGCAGTCCCGGGACAGATAGCAATCAGCCCCAGCATTTT. Amino acid sequence: CASSPGTDSNQPQHF.

The chain has TRBV19 and TRBJ2-2; TRBD1 aligns across 9 bases. The V and J ends lost 7 bases and 1 base, in that order; junction bases with no gene match: 7. The CDR3 spans 16 residues. The V gene's germline CDR1 is LNHDA and CDR2 SQIVND (reference sequence). The CDR3 spells CASTVGDRVNTGELFF. CDR3 coding DNA: TGTGCCAGTACCGTGGGGGACAGGGTGAACACCGGGGAGCTGTTTTTT.

This clonotype showed up just a few times. This chain connects TRBV12-3 or TRBV12-4 to TRBJ1-2, with no clear D. This CDR3 has 13 residues. Trimming left V 6 bases short and J 4 bases short, with 12 bases between. Here the CDR3 reads CASSPMKAYGYTF. The CDR3 region has the DNA TGTGCCAGCAGCCCGATGAAAGCCTATGGCTACACCTTC.

This clonotype was seen repeatedly, ten times or more. CDR3 loop: CSARQGYGEQYF. The CDR3 DNA follows: TGCAGTGCTAGACAGGGGTATGGGGAGCAGTACTTC. The chain combines TRBV20-1 with TRBJ2-7, with a tentative D call TRBD1 (6 bases). CDR3 length equals 12 residues. Per germline, CDR1 DFQATT and CDR2 SNEGSKA (reference sequence). The V end was cut by 2 bases, the J end by 7 bases, with 12 bases between.

In this sample, this clonotype turned up many times. V is TRBV7-2 and J is TRBJ2-3; the match to TRBD2 covers 9 bases. Germline loops: CDR1 SGHTA, CDR2 FQGNSA. The CDR3 length is 15 residues. With V trimmed by 5 bases and J by 11 bases, 14 bases remained unmatched. In DNA form, the CDR3 reads TGTGCCAGCAGCGTCGGGACTAGCATAGGCCTTTGGCAGTATTTT. Protein: CASSVGTSIGLWQYF. The full variable domain, its missing parts supplied by reference TRBV7-2 and TRBJ2-3, is GAGVSQSPSNKVTEKGKDVELRCDPISGHTALYWYRQSLGQGLEFLIYFQGNSAPDKSGLPSDRFSAERTGGSVSTLTIQRTQQEDSAVYLCASSVGTSIGLWQYFGPGTRLTVL.

This clonotype has a count of ten or more. CDR3 sequence reads: CASSLGPEYNSPLHF. CDR3 nucleotides: TGTGCCAGCAGCTTAGGTCCGGAGTATAATTCACCCCTCCACTTT. This chain links TRBV7-2 with TRBJ1-6, with D uncertain. The V gene lost 1 base and the J gene lost 4 bases, with 8 bases spanning the gap. Germline lookup yields CDR1 SGHTA and CDR2 FQGNSA. This CDR3 region has 15 residues.

This clonotype appeared many times. This sequence joins TRBV6-2 or TRBV6-3 and TRBJ2-1; D remains unclear. With 4 bases removed from V and 4 bases from J, the gap between germline ends came to 8 bases. This CDR3 comprises 13 residues. CDR1 MNHEY and CDR2 SVGEGT come from the germline V gene. CDR3 amino acids: CASSLNQYNEQFF. The CDR3, as DNA: TGTGCCAGCAGTTTAAACCAATACAATGAGCAGTTCTTC.

The sample holds many counts of this clonotype. This chain uses TRBV7-9 with TRBJ1-1; 7 nucleotides line up with TRBD1. With V trimmed by 5 bases and J by 6 bases, 6 bases remained unmatched. The germline V gene has CDR1 SEHNR and CDR2 FQNEAQ (reference sequence). CDR3 size: 13 residues. CDR3 residues: CASSGTAYAEAFF. The CDR3 coding sequence is TGTGCCAGCAGCGGGACAGCGTACGCTGAAGCTTTCTTT. Looking up the rest from reference TRBV7-9 and TRBJ1-1 gives the full variable domain: DTGVSQNPRHKITKRGQNVTFRCDPISEHNRLYWYRQTLGQGPEFLTYFQNEAQLEKSRLLSDRFSAERPKGSFSTLEIQRTEQGDSAMYLCASSGTAYAEAFFGQGTRLTVV.

This clonotype turned up a few times. This chain uses TRBV10-3 with TRBJ2-7; 9 positions match TRBD1. This CDR3 contains 13 residues. The junction had 3 bases not matched to a gene; V was cut back by 3 bases and J by 6 bases. The germline gives CDR1 ENHRY, CDR2 SYGVKD. Here the CDR3 DNA reads TGTGCCATCAGTGAAGGGACAGGGTTCGAGCAGTACTTC. Protein sequence: CAISEGTGFEQYF.

This clonotype has at least ten counts. The CDR3 spells CASSEDLPDTQYF. The CDR3 nucleotides are TGTGCCAGCAGTGAGGATTTACCAGATACGCAGTATTTT. J is TRBJ2-3 and V is TRBV2; D gene ambiguous. Germline CDR1 is SNHLY and CDR2 is FYNNEI. Trimming removed 3 bases at V and 4 bases at J, with 8 bases between. CDR3 length: 13 residues.

This clonotype was counted many times. V and J are TRBV20-1 and TRBJ2-1, with D perhaps given as TRBD1 or TRBD2 (6 bases each). Per germline, CDR1 DFQATT and CDR2 SNEGSKA (reference sequence). This CDR3 contains 15 residues. V was shortened by 6 bases and J by 4 bases, with 19 bases between the two germline ends. CDR3 amino acids: CSALLPGADYNEQFF. CDR3 in DNA: TGCAGTGCCCTCCTCCCGGGGGCTGATTACAATGAGCAGTTCTTC.

This clonotype appeared many times. The chain joins TRBV11-2 to TRBJ2-5; D is unclear. Germline-derived CDR1 and CDR2 are SGHAT and FQNNGV. The CDR3 runs to 13 residues. Trimming removed 1 base from V and 9 bases from J, with 12 bases in between. CDR3: CASSLVTGRAQYF. Written as DNA, the CDR3 is TGTGCCAGCAGCTTAGTCACTGGTAGGGCCCAGTACTTC.

The table lists this clonotype with many counts. The chain is built from TRBV7-3 and TRBJ2-5; D is unclear. V was cut by 5 bases and J by 2 bases, with 12 bases left in between. The CDR3 is made up of 14 amino acids. Germline lookup yields CDR1 SGHTA and CDR2 FQGTGA. The CDR3 DNA reads as TGTGCCAGCAGCCCGAACGGACGACAAGAGACCCAGTACTTC. It translates to CASSPNGRQETQYF.